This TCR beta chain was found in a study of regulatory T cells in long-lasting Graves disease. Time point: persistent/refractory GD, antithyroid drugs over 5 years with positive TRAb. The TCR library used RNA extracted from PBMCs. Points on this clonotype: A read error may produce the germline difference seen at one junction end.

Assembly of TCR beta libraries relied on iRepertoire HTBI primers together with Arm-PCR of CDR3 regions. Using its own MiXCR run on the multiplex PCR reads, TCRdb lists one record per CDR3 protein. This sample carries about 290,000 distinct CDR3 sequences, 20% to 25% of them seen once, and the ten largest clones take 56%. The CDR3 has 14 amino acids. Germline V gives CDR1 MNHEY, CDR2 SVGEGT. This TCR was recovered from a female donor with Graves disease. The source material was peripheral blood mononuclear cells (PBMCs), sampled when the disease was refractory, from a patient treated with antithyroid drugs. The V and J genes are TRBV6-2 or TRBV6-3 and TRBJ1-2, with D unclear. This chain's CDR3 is CASSPRALAYGHTF. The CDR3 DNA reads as TGTGCCAGCAGTCCGCGGGCCCTCGCCTATGGCCACACCTTC.